This T cell receptor (beta chain) was identified during a study of blood T cells in healthy people across ages. The study's findings and limits: More naive CD4+ cells and higher diversity were found in long-lived than in aged donors. Measured against age, TCR beta diversity per million T cells decreased in a roughly linear manner.

Germline V lookup: CDR1 MGHRA, CDR2 YSYEKL. Unmatched junction bases numbered 2, after V lost 0 bases and J lost 7 bases. The CDR3 has 16 residues. This clonotype was seen ten or more times. What it recognizes is unknown. It was with a sample-barcoded 5' primer and a J-beta primer mix that a second PCR of roughly 7 to 12 cycles was run. Via MiXCR, TCRdb re-called the 5' RACE reads, giving one row per CDR3 protein. The repertoire holds 1.5 million to 2 million distinct CDR3 sequences, with approximately 28% as singletons. This TCR came from a woman aged 25 to 39 in good health. The rearrangement links TRBV4-1 to TRBJ2-1, with TRBD2 matching 14 bases. The sequenced material came from blood. The CDR3 sequence is CASSQDRTSGRNEQFF. The CDR3 DNA reads TGCGCCAGCAGCCAAGATAGGACTAGCGGGAGGAATGAGCAGTTCTTC.